This T cell receptor (beta chain) was retrieved from a study of T cells after yellow fever vaccination. Study in general: Fractions of limited cellularity were prepared by means of SMART-Seq v4 Ultra Low Input. Study-level points and caveats: It was the secondary response that reached its peak faster, day 5 versus 15, but it was weaker.

TCRdb re-called the 5' RACE reads through MiXCR, storing one row per CDR3 protein. Of 400,000 or so distinct CDR3 sequences listed, approximately 18% are singletons. On this clonotype itself: What it recognizes is unknown.

Trimming took off 0 bases at V and 2 bases at J, with 8 bases between the two ends. CDR3 length equals 14 residues. CDR1 is SGHRS, CDR2 YFSETQ, per germline. The material sequenced was PBMCs, taken before the yellow fever booster vaccination. The receptor's source is a man younger than 35 who received the YFV17D yellow fever vaccine. The chain employs TRBV5-1 and TRBJ1-1, with no clear D. The CDR3 loop reads CASSLEPINTEAFF. The CDR3 DNA follows: TGCGCCAGCAGCTTGGAACCTATTAACACTGAAGCTTTCTTT. Based on the CDR3 plus reference TRBV5-1 and TRBJ1-1, the full variable domain is KAGVTQTPRYLIKTRGQQVTLSCSPISGHRSVSWYQQTPGQGLQFLFEYFSETQRNKGNFPGRFSGRQFSNSRSEMNVSTLELGDSALYLCASSLEPINTEAFFGQGTRLTVV.